This TCR beta chain was found in a study of OX40 agonist ivuxolimab in advanced cancers. The protocol was immunoSEQ multiplex PCR, while the TCRdb copy is restricted to in-frame clones and leaves out a portion. The profile covers around 83,000 clones, with 88% appearing a single time and around 4.1% taken by the ten largest. Study findings and constraints: At 0.1 to 3.0 mg/kg, clonal expansion of CD4+ and CD8+ blood T cells had occurred by week 6.

A word on this clone: What it binds is unknown.

Germline loops: CDR1 SNHLY, CDR2 FYNNEI. The J segment lost 7 bases and the V segment lost 6 bases, leaving 7 bases of the junction unmatched. This CDR3 has 15 amino acids. The gene calls are TRBV2 and TRBJ2-1; TRBD2 agrees at 12 bases. The sample here was CD4+ or CD8+ T cells sorted from blood, taken in a trial of the OX40 agonist ivuxolimab. This TCR was sampled from an adult with an advanced solid tumor such as melanoma, head and neck, liver or kidney cancer. CDR3 region: CASSPRTSGKNEQFF. CDR3 nucleotide sequence: TGTGCCAGCAGCCCAAGGACTAGCGGGAAAAATGAGCAGTTCTTC.